This TCR beta chain was documented in a study of cytomegalovirus exposure and HLA in healthy donors. Study conclusions and caveats: Despite most TCR sequences being rare, some public TCRs occurred in many donors. Earlier results showed most TCR beta V segments being productive about 90% or about 30% of the time. There were approximately 150 TCR beta chains listed as cytomegalovirus-associated.

Per the germline V gene, CDR1 is LNHDA and CDR2 is SQIVND (reference sequence). The V end lost 4 bases, the J end lost 2 bases, and 11 bases lay between the germline ends. There are 14 residues in the CDR3. The study ran its PCR with 60 Vbeta and 13 Jbeta primers. Using immunoSEQ multiplex PCR, the repertoire was profiled, and TCRdb retains in-frame clones only, with some absent. Of roughly 60,000 clones in the sample, approximately 70% were seen once. Concerning this clone: Its antigen is as yet unknown.

The rearrangement links TRBV19 to TRBJ1-1, with D perhaps TRBD1 (5 bases). The clonotype originates from a woman aged 60 to 75 in good health and CMV-seropositive. Sequencing input: PBMCs. The CDR3 DNA sequence: TGTGCCAGTAGTAAGACAGATCCCAACACTGAAGCTTTCTTT. Amino acids: CASSKTDPNTEAFF.